This note documents a single T cell receptor (beta chain) sequence. No antigen is known for it. This sample was included in a study of cytomegalovirus exposure and HLA in healthy donors. General study findings and limits: Using a false discovery rate of 0.05, a later analysis showed that around 16,000 TCR beta sequences were associated with HLA alleles.

This PCR relied on a set of 60 Vbeta primers and 13 Jbeta primers. Assay used: immunoSEQ multiplex PCR; TCRdb lists only in-frame clones, some missing. The sample has about 170,000 clones; under 90% are singletons. CDR3 length equals 12 residues. V lost 5 bases, J lost 10 bases, and 12 bases lay in between. CDR1 is ENHRY and CDR2 is SYGVKD in the germline V gene. Sequences were obtained from PBMCs. The source of this sequence is a male donor in good health and CMV-seronegative. V usage is TRBV10-3 and J usage is TRBJ2-1; possible D gene TRBD1, 5 bases. CDR3 sequence reads: CAISHKGMEQFF. The CDR3, as DNA: TGTGCCATCAGTCATAAGGGGATGGAGCAGTTCTTC.